Listed below are T cell receptor beta chains from one sample, sequenced in a study of blood T cell repertoires in COVID-19. Only in-frame clones appear in the TCRdb table, and some are missing; sequencing was by immunoSEQ multiplex PCR. The sample consists of hundreds of thousands of clones, more than 85% of them appearing once. The sequencing sample was made of peripheral blood. The source of these receptors is a woman in her 30s with acute or convalescent COVID-19. Both conserved end residues are part of each CDR3.

TRBV5-1 | CASSSRTGGSGEQYF
TRBV10-3 | CAISAKLAGPNTDTQYF
TRBV6-4 | CASSIQPNSPLHF
TRBV5-1 | CASSSGSDTQYF
TRBV10-3 | CASRTAYNEQFF
TRBV7-2 | CASSTPGESYEQYF
TRBV4-1 | CASSQVAETQYF
TRBV10-3 | CAISDFQTNYGYTF
TRBV6-1 | CASSETGTGYRYEQYF
TRBV29-1 | CSADRDRGNEQFF
TRBV10-2 | CASSVGTLNQPQHF
TRBV5-4 | CASSLGAANTEAFF
TRBV7-3 | CASSLGASETQYF
TRBV24-1 | CATLAGKAWETQYF
TRBV5-4 | CASSLNKYSGAVNEQFF
TRBV5-6 | CASSLETVNTEAFF
TRBV9 | CASSVGPAANEQFF
TRBV2 | CASSAGAYGYTF
TRBV4-1 | CASSQTSGGVQYGYTF
TRBV25-1 | CASSAPDRASTEAFF
TRBV6-6 | CASSYSRPQGQETQYF
TRBV6-5 | CASSIKTGQPQHF
TRBV18 | CASSTGQVIYEQYF
TRBV3-1/TRBV3-2 | CASSPKDTSGGQETQYF
TRBV3-1/TRBV3-2 | CASSQVSADTQYF
TRBV30 | CAWSWRGGRGEQFF
TRBV30 | CAWSVRVTGGETQYF
TRBV24-1 | CATSEGGGNTEAFF
TRBV29-1 | CSVDAGANYGYTF
TRBV4-1 | CASSRVRGTYYNEQFF
TRBV2 | CASSDGTGQGETQYF
TRBV28 | CASSLLAPSSQPQHF
TRBV29-1 | CSVMGQEETQYF
TRBV11-2 | CASSLDSYEQYF
TRBV5-4 | CASSPGQGYNEQFF
TRBV5-4 | CASSLTGQGISGNTIYF
TRBV6-5 | CASSRETGASSPLHF
TRBV5-6 | CASSLGISLNTEAFF
TRBV5-6 | CASRERDTEAFF
TRBV30 | CAWSLGQAAFYEQYF